The subject of this entry is one T cell receptor beta chain. Other DNA sequences within the sample encode an identical CDR3. This specimen belongs to a study of blood T cell repertoires in COVID-19. Study summary: Acute-phase and convalescent COVID-19 samples originated in the United States, Italy and Spain.

Per the study methods: Estimation of nucleated cell counts was performed using reference gene primer amplification. Sequencing was performed with immunoSEQ multiplex PCR; in TCRdb, only in-frame clones are kept and a portion is missing. That table gives V, J and clone size, and the DNA gave D and trimming. The sample consists of approximately 450,000 clones, around nine tenths of them appearing once. CDR1 and CDR2 (germline): LNHNV, YYDKDF (reference sequence). V lost 0 bases and J 0 bases, leaving 6 bases between the germline ends. CDR3 length equals 15 residues. Source material: peripheral blood. The rearrangement joins TRBV15 to TRBJ1-5, with D possibly being TRBD1 (6 bases). The TCR was taken from a woman between 25 and 40 years old with acute or convalescent COVID-19. The CDR3 bases are TGTGCCACCAGCAGAGACAGGGGTAGCAATCAGCCCCAGCATTTT. It codes for CATSRDRGSNQPQHF.